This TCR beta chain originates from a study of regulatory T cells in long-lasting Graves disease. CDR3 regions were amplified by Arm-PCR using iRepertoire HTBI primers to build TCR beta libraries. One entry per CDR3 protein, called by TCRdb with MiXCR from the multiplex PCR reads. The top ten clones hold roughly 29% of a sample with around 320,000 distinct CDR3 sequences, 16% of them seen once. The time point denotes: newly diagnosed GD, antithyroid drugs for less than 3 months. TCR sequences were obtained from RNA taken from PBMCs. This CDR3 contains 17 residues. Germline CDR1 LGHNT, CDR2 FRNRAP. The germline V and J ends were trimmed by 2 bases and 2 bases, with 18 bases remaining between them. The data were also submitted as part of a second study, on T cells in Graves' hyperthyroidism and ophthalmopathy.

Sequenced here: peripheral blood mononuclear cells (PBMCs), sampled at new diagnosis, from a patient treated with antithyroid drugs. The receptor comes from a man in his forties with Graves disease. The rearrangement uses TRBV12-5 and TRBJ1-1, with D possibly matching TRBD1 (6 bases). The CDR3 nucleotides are TGTGCTAGTGGTTTGTCAACCGGGACATACCCAAACACTGAAGCTTTCTTT. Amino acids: CASGLSTGTYPNTEAFF.